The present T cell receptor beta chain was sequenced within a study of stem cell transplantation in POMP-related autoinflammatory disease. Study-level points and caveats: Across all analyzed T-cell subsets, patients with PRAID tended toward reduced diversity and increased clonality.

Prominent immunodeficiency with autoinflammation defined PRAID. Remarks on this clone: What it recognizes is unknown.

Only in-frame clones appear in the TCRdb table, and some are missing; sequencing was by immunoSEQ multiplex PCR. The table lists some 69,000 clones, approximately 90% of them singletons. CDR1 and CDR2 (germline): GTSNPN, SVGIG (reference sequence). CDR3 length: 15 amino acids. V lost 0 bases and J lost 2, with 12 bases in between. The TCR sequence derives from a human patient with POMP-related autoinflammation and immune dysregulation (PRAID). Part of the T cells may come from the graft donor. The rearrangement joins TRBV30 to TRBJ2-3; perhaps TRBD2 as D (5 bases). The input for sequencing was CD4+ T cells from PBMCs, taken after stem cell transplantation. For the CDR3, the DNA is TGTGCCTGGAGTGTATCGGAGGCAGACACAGATACGCAGTATTTT. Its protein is CAWSVSEADTDTQYF. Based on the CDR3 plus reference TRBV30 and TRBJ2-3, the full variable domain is SQTIHQWPATLVQPVGSPLSLECTVEGTSNPNLYWYRQAAGRGLQLLFYSVGIGQISSEVPQNLSASRPQDRQFILSSKKLLLSDSGFYLCAWSVSEADTDTQYFGPGTRLTVL.